The 9 T cell receptor beta chains presented below share a single source sample, sequenced in a study of blood T cell repertoires in COVID-19. The data were produced by immunoSEQ multiplex PCR, yet TCRdb's version contains in-frame clones alone and is incomplete. Here the sample spans almost 300,000 clones, roughly 90% being singletons. Sequenced input: peripheral blood. The receptors derive from a woman aged 30 to 39 with COVID-19, enrolled during active disease.

In regard to this clone: Other DNA sequences within the sample encode an identical CDR3. The chain combines TRBV6-5 with TRBJ1-3, with 7 positions matching TRBD1. Per germline, CDR1 MNHEY and CDR2 SVGAGI. The V segment lost 5 bases and the J segment 4 bases; nucleotides outside the gene matches: 5. This CDR3 has 14 amino acids. The CDR3 DNA follows: TGTGCCAGCAGTCCAGGGGGGTCCGGAAACACCATATATTTT. Its translation is CASSPGGSGNTIYF.

This sequence joins TRBV7-9 and TRBJ1-1; 8 bases map to TRBD1. Germline CDR1 reads SEHNR; CDR2 reads FQNEAQ (reference sequence). The CDR3 length is 14 residues. The J segment lost 10 bases and the V segment lost 5 bases, leaving 12 bases of the junction unmatched. CDR3 nucleotide sequence: TGTGCCAGCAGCCGAATTACAGGGGGATCGGGAGCTTTCTTT. Translating it yields CASSRITGGSGAFF. The full variable domain, completed using reference TRBV7-9 and TRBJ1-1, is DTGVSQNPRHKITKRGQNVTFRCDPISEHNRLYWYRQTLGQGPEFLTYFQNEAQLEKSRLLSDRFSAERPKGSFSTLEIQRTEQGDSAMYLCASSRITGGSGAFFGQGTRLTVV.

This clone was seen once. This chain connects TRBV6-5 to TRBJ1-1, with TRBD1 as a possible D gene (5 bases). This CDR3 is 16 amino acids long. Germline V gives CDR1 MNHEY, CDR2 SVGAGI. Trimming left V 0 bases short and J 1 base short, with 12 bases between. CDR3 in DNA: TGTGCCAGCAGTTACTCTTTAGCAGGACAGAACACTGAAGCTTTCTTT. Its translation is CASSYSLAGQNTEAFF.

The chain's CDR3 is CASSLVGTSGVDEQFF. The CDR3, as DNA: TGTGCCAGCAGCTTAGTCGGGACTAGCGGGGTTGATGAGCAGTTCTTC. The rearrangement uses TRBV11-3 and TRBJ2-1; TRBD2 matches 13 bases. Unmatched junction bases numbered 5, after V lost 1 base and J lost 8 bases. This CDR3 spans 16 amino acids. CDR1 and CDR2 from the germline V gene are SGHNT and YENEEA.

A few counts support this clone. The chain is built from TRBV7-7 and TRBJ2-7; D is unresolved. The CDR3 totals 14 residues. Deletions cut 2 bases from V and 0 bases from J, with 8 bases between. Per the germline V gene, CDR1 is SSHAT and CDR2 is FNYEAQ (reference sequence). The CDR3: CASSLTLDSYEQYF. The DNA of the CDR3 is TGTGCCAGCAGCTTAACGCTAGACTCCTACGAGCAGTACTTC. Variable domain in full (rest from reference TRBV7-7 and TRBJ2-7): GAGVSQSPRYKVTKRGQDVTLRCDPISSHATLYWYQQALGQGPEFLTYFNYEAQPDKSGLPSDRFSAERPEGSISTLTIQRTEQRDSAMYRCASSLTLDSYEQYFGPGTRLTVT.

The chain combines TRBV18 with TRBJ2-7, with no clear D. V was pared by 6 bases and J by 5 bases, with 11 bases between. The germline CDR1 and CDR2 sequences are KGHSH and LQKENI. The CDR3 is 12 residues long. The DNA of the CDR3 is TGTGCCAGCTCTTTGAGTTTTGACGAGCAGTACTTC. This gives the protein CASSLSFDEQYF.

Regarding this clone: Other DNA sequences within the sample encode an identical CDR3. The chain uses TRBV7-9 and TRBJ1-6, with 10 bases lining up with TRBD1. This CDR3 is built from 14 residues. Losses at the gene ends were 4 bases for V and 10 bases for J; bases not matched to a gene: 4. Germline CDR1 SEHNR, CDR2 FQNEAQ (reference sequence). In DNA form, the CDR3 reads TGTGCCAGCAGCTGGGGACAGGGGAACTCACCCCTCCACTTT. Translation: CASSWGQGNSPLHF.

This chain links TRBV2 with TRBJ2-6; D possibly corresponds to TRBD1 (6 bases). This CDR3 is 17 amino acids long. V shed 5 bases and J shed 0 bases, with 14 bases lying between them. CDR1 and CDR2 (germline): SNHLY, FYNNEI. The CDR3 is CASSLGRGHSGANVLTF. The CDR3 nucleotides read TGTGCCAGCAGTTTAGGACGGGGACACTCTGGGGCCAACGTCCTGACTTTC.

The DNA for the CDR3 is TGTGCCAGCAGTAAGACAGGGTTGCACAATTACGAGCAGTACTTC. Amino acid sequence: CASSKTGLHNYEQYF. The chain is built from TRBV6-6 and TRBJ2-7, with 7 bases lining up with TRBD1. Germline CDR1 and CDR2: MNHNY and SVGAGI (reference sequence). V shed 5 bases and J 4 bases; nucleotides not matched to a gene: 11. This CDR3 spans 15 amino acids.